In its sample, the clone carrying this TCR beta chain was seen a few times. This entry is derived from a study of blood T cell repertoires in COVID-19. Recovered status applied to Cohort 3 donors who had two consecutive negative PCRs. It also applied to those with clearance or with symptom resolution. The method was immunoSEQ multiplex PCR; TCRdb's version includes in-frame clones alone and lacks a portion of them. The data show around 180,000 clones, 84% seen once. Looked up from germline, CDR1 is MNHNY and CDR2 is SVGAGI (reference sequence). V lost 6 bases to trimming and J lost 1 base, with 15 bases between them. The CDR3 runs 15 residues.

The TCR sequence derives from a man in his fifties who had recovered from COVID-19. This chain connects TRBV6-6 to TRBJ1-1; weak D call: TRBD1 (5 bases). The sample was PBMCs or T cells enriched from blood (not recorded which). CDR3 region: CASSYLQATNTEAFF. The CDR3 nucleotides read TGTGCCAGCAGCTACCTACAGGCTACGAACACTGAAGCTTTCTTT.